This T cell receptor (beta chain) was observed in a study of blood T cell repertoires in COVID-19. On the study more broadly: The study drew acute and convalescent COVID-19 samples from the United States, Italy and Spain. PBMCs, B-cell-depleted T cells, or T cells were the source of the cDNA or gDNA that made up the material.

CDR3 length: 13 amino acids. Germline V gives CDR1 MGHRA, CDR2 YSYEKL. V lost 5 bases and J lost 4, with 11 bases in between. Original analysis: Amplification with reference gene primers provided the estimates of nucleated cell counts. TCRdb's table, derived via immunoSEQ multiplex PCR, lists solely in-frame clones and lacks some. V and J calls plus clone size are reproduced from that table; the DNA served to infer D and trimming. Altogether 65,000 to 85,000 clones are present, about 90% being singletons, with the ten largest covering approximately 2.5%. This clone was detected a few times. The J gene is TRBJ1-2, the V gene TRBV4-1; a weak D match, TRBD1 (5 bases). The clonotype originates from a human donor in a cohort sampled during active COVID-19. Source material: peripheral blood. The CDR3 protein is CASSYPGSYGYTF. In DNA, the CDR3 is TGCGCCAGCAGCTACCCAGGGTCCTATGGCTACACCTTC.